Below are 2 T cell receptor beta chains sequenced from a single sample in a study of blood T cell repertoires in COVID-19. The assay was immunoSEQ multiplex PCR, and TCRdb's table has in-frame clones only and misses some. The repertoire holds around 120,000 clones, with less than 80% as singletons. The specimen was peripheral blood. The receptors come from a man in his 70s with active or convalescent COVID-19.

The V and J genes are TRBV2 and TRBJ2-2, with D possibly matching TRBD1 (6 bases). From germline, CDR1 is SNHLY and CDR2 FYNNEI. The CDR3 is 13 amino acids. With 4 bases removed from V and 5 bases from J, the gap between germline ends came to 8 bases. The CDR3 nucleotides read TGTGCCAGCAGTGGACAGGCTACCGGGGAGCTGTTTTTT. Its protein is CASSGQATGELFF.

In the case of this clone: Other DNA sequences of this sample code for an identical CDR3. J is TRBJ1-3 and V is TRBV5-1, with D possibly TRBD1 on 6 matching bases. Deletions cut 0 bases from V and 1 base from J, with 8 bases between. Germline CDR1 is SGHRS and CDR2 is YFSETQ. The CDR3 runs 15 residues. CDR3: CASSLAGVSGNTIYF. The CDR3, as DNA: TGCGCCAGCAGCTTGGCAGGGGTATCTGGAAACACCATATATTTT.